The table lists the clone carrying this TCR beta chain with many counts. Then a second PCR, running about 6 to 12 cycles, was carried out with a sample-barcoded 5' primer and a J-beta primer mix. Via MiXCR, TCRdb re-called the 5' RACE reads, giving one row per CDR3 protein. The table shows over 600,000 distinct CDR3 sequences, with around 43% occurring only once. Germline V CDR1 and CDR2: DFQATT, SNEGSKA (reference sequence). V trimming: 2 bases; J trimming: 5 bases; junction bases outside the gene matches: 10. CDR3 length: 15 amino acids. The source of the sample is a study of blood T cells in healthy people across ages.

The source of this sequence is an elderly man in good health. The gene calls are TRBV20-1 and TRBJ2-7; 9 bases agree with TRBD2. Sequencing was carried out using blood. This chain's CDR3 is CSARRISGRSDEQYF. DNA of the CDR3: TGCAGTGCTAGAAGGATAAGCGGGAGGTCGGACGAGCAGTACTTC.